This TCR beta chain was profiled in a study of blood T cell repertoires in COVID-19. Across the study: COVID-19 samples, acute and convalescent, were from the United States, Italy and Spain. T cells, B-cell-depleted T cells, or PBMCs supplied cDNA or gDNA.

Authors' methods: Amplification of reference gene primers was used by the study to estimate nucleated cell counts. Profiling relied on immunoSEQ multiplex PCR, and the TCRdb table lists in-frame clones only, not all of them. Clonal size and the V and J genes are those of that table, whereas D and trimming came from the DNA. The sample yields under 75,000 clones, around nine tenths seen once. V gave up 3 bases and J gave up 7 bases; unmatched junction bases: 17. The CDR3 covers 17 residues. Germline CDR1 is DFQATT and CDR2 is SNEGSKA (reference sequence). The rearrangement joins TRBV20-1 to TRBJ2-2; 7 positions match TRBD2. The sequencing input was peripheral blood. This sequence was found in a woman younger than 35 with acute or convalescent COVID-19. CDR3 DNA: TGCAGTGCTAGTCCGCCCAGCGGGGCCCTACGGGTCGGGGAGCTGTTTTTT. It encodes CSASPPSGALRVGELFF.